This T cell receptor (beta chain) appears in the sequencing data of a study of T cell responses to AZD1222 COVID-19 vaccine. Findings and limits, study-wide: Increased Spike-specific TCR breadth and depth were observed after two AZD1222 doses. Baseline serostatus was positive in only five to seven AZD1222 recipients. The reported proportion of spike-specific TCRs targeting unmutated variant regions was nearly half.

Assay: immunoSEQ multiplex PCR; the TCRdb copy retains only in-frame clones and omits some. The sample lists over 150,000 clones; 90% to 95% were seen once. Note on this clone: Its antigen is unidentified.

V shed 7 bases and J shed 6 bases, with 12 bases lying between them. Germline-derived CDR1 and CDR2 are MDHEN and SYDVKM. CDR3 length: 13 amino acids. V usage is TRBV28 and J usage is TRBJ2-2; D gene unclear. The TCR originated in an adult who received the MenACWY meningococcal vaccine as a control. Sequenced material: peripheral blood, taken 28 days after the second dose of the MenACWY control vaccine. CDR3 sequence: CASTTGAAGELFF. The CDR3 DNA is TGTGCCAGCACAACGGGCGCCGCCGGGGAGCTGTTTTTT.